What follows describes a single TCR beta chain. The sample is drawn from a study of shared clonotypes between healthy human individuals. Sequencing was performed with immunoSEQ multiplex PCR; in TCRdb, only in-frame clones are kept and a portion is missing. Found here are about 2.1 million clones, 93% of them singletons; the top ten hold roughly 1.7%. Naive CD8 cells comprised CD45RO-negative, CCR7-positively selected cells, excluding terminally differentiated effector memory CD45RA+ cells. Material for sequencing was naive CD8+ T cells from PBMCs. The TCR sequence derives from a man between 18 and 35 years old in good health. Some clones in this sample may be carry-over from other donors' samples.

The CDR3 sequence is CASSAPGPEQYF. DNA of the CDR3: TGTGCCAGCAGTGCCCCCGGTCCCGAGCAGTACTTC. This rearrangement joins TRBV9 to TRBJ2-7; D ambiguous. Between the trimmed V and J ends, which lost 5 bases and 6 bases, there was a span of 12 bases. This CDR3 is 12 amino acids long. CDR1 is SGDLS, CDR2 YYNGEE, per germline.